Here is one TCR beta chain with its context. The antigen remains unidentified. cDNA libraries for TCR beta contained unique molecular identifiers. Roughly 470,000 cDNA molecules came from 1 to 10 million T cells. Each CDR3 protein is one row after TCRdb ran MiXCR on the PCR reads. The repertoire consists of about 820,000 distinct CDR3 sequences, with approximately 53% occurring once and the leading ten covering about 4.5%. The record originates from a study of post-analysis software for immune sequencing data. As for the study in general: Relapsing-remitting, secondary progressive and progressive-relapsing multiple sclerosis courses were included. Study results and caveats: Significantly decreased normalized Chao1 diversity was recorded for multiple sclerosis patients relative to controls. Elevated frequency relative to controls characterized four to six TRBV segments in patients, TRBV5-6, TRBV5-1 and TRBV20-1 among them.

This CDR3 is 18 amino acids long. V was cut by 3 bases and J by 5 bases, with 23 bases left in between. Germline CDR1 is LGHNT and CDR2 is FRNRAP. Material: blood. The chain carries TRBV12-5 and TRBJ1-5, with D possibly TRBD1 on 6 matching bases. The clonotype was recovered from a girl aged 5-17 years with multiple sclerosis. The CDR3 sequence is CASGLGNAFRGRDQPQHF. CDR3 bases: TGTGCTAGTGGTTTAGGAAACGCATTCAGGGGTAGGGATCAGCCCCAGCATTTT.